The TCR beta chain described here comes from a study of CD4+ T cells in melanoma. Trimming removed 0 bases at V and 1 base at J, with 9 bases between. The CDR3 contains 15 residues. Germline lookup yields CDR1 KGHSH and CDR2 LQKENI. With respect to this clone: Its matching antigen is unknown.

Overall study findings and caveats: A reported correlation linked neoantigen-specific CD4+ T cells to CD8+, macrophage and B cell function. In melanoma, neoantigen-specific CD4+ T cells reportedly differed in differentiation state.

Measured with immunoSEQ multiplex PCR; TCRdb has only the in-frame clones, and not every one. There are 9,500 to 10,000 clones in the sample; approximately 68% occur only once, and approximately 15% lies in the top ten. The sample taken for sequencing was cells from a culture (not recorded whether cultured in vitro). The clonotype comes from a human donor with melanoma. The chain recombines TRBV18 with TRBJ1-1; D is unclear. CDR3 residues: CASSPPNRGNTEAFF. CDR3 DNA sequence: TGTGCCAGCTCACCACCGAACAGAGGGAACACTGAAGCTTTCTTT.